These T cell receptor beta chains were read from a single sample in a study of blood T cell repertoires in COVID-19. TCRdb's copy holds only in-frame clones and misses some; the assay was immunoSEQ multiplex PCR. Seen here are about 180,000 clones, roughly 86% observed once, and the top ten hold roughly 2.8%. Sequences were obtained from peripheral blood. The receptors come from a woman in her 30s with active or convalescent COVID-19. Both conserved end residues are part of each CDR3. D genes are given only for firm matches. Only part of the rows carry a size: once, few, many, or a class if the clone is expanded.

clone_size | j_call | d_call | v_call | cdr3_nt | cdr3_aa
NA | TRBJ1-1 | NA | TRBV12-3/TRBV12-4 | TGTGCCAGCAGTTTATCCCTCAGGGAAGCTTTCTTT | CASSLSLREAFF
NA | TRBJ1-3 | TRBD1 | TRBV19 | TGTGCCAGTATGCAAAGAGGGGGCGAGATCAGTACTGGAAACACCATATATTTT | CASMQRGGEISTGNTIYF
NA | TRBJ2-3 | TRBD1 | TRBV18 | TGTGCCAGCTCGACCGGGACAGGTAACACAGATACGCAGTATTTT | CASSTGTGNTDTQYF
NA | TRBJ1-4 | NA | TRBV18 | TGTGCCAGCTCACCACAGGGGCGAGAAAAACTGTTTTTT | CASSPQGREKLFF
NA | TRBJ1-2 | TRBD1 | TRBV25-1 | TGTGCCAGCGGGGACAGAGTCGCCTATGGCTACACCTTC | CASGDRVAYGYTF
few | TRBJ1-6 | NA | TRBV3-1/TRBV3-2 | TGTGCCAGCGCCCATGCGGGCTCCTATAATTCACCCCTCCACTTT | CASAHAGSYNSPLHF
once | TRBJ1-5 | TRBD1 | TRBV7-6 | TGTGCCAGCAGCCGGACAGGGGATAGCAATCAGCCCCAGCATTTT | CASSRTGDSNQPQHF
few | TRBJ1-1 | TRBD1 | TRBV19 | TGTGCCAGTAGTCGCCAGGGGGCGATGAACACTGAAGCTTTCTTT | CASSRQGAMNTEAFF
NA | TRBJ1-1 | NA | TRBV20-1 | TGCAGTGCTAGTCAGGTGAACACTGAAGCTTTCTTT | CSASQVNTEAFF
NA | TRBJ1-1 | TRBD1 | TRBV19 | TGTGCCAGTAGACCCCGACAGGGAGCGGCTTTCTTT | CASRPRQGAAFF
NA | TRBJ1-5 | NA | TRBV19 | TGTGCCAGTAGTATATCAGGGTTAAGCAATCAGCCCCAGCATTTT | CASSISGLSNQPQHF
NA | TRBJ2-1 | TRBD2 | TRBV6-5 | TGTGCCCTGAGCGGGGGCTCCTCCTACAATGAGCAGTTCTTC | CALSGGSSYNEQFF
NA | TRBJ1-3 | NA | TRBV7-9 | TGTGCCAGCAGACCGAACCTCGGGAGCTCTGGAAACACCATATATTTT | CASRPNLGSSGNTIYF
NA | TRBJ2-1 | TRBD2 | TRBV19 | TGTGCCAGTAGTGTCAGACTAGCGGGAGTGGTGTATGAGCAGTTCTTC | CASSVRLAGVVYEQFF
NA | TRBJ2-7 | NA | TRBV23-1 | TGCGCCAGCAGTCAGTCGACTAGACATTACTACGAGCAGTACTTC | CASSQSTRHYYEQYF
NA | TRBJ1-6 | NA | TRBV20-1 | TGCATAACGCTAGCCGGTTCACCCCTCCACTTT | CITLAGSPLHF
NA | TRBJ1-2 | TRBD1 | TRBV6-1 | TGTGCCAGCAGTCCAGGGGGCTATGGCTACACCTTC | CASSPGGYGYTF
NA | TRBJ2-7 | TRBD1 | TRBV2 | TGTGCCAGCAGTGTCGACAGGGGCCACGAGCAGTACTTC | CASSVDRGHEQYF
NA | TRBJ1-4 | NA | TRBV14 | TGTGCCAGCAGCCAAGAAAAGAGCGTTTATCGCGATGAAAAACTGTTTTTT | CASSQEKSVYRDEKLFF
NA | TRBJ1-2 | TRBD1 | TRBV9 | TGTGCCAGCAGCCCAGAGGGGGCTCCGGATGGCTACACCTTC | CASSPEGAPDGYTF
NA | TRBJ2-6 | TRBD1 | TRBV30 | TGTGCCTGGACCCGGGACAGCCTCTCTGGGGCCAACGTCCTGACTTTC | CAWTRDSLSGANVLTF
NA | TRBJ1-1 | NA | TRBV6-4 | TGTGCCAGCAGGGCGGGACCGAACACTGAAGCTTTCTTT | CASRAGPNTEAFF
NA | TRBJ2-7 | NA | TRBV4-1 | TGCGCCAGCAGCCGATCGACAGTAGCGGCAGCCTACGAGCAGTACTTC | CASSRSTVAAAYEQYF
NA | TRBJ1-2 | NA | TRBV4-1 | TGCGCCAGCAGCCAAGAAGCGCAGGGCTTTAACTATGGCTACACCTTC | CASSQEAQGFNYGYTF
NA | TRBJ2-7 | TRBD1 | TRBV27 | TGTGCCAGCAGATTTACAGGGGTCCACGAGCAGTACTTC | CASRFTGVHEQYF
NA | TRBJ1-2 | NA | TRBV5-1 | TGCGCCAGCAGCCCCGGCGGGAACTATGGCTACACCTTC | CASSPGGNYGYTF
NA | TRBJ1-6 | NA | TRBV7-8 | TGTGCCAGCAGCTGGCCTCGACAGAGCTCCTATAATTCACCCCTCCACTTT | CASSWPRQSSYNSPLHF
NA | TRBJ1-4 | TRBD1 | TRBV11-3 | TGTGCCAGCAGCTCCTCCGGGACAGTTGGTGAAAAACTGTTTTTT | CASSSSGTVGEKLFF
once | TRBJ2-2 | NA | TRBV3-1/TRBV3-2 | TGTGCCAGCAGCCAAATCGGACAGAGGAACACCGGGGAGCTGTTTTTT | CASSQIGQRNTGELFF
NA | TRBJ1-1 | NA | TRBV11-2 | TGTGCCAGCAGCTTAAGGTACAGGGTAGACACTGAAGCTTTCTTT | CASSLRYRVDTEAFF
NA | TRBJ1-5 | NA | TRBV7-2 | TGTGCCAGCAGTTCTCGCGGGGGGAATCAGCCCCAGCATTTT | CASSSRGGNQPQHF
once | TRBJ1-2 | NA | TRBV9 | TGTGCCAGCAGCGTAGCTACGGGGGGCCTTTACTATGGCTACACCTTC | CASSVATGGLYYGYTF
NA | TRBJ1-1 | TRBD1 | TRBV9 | TGTGCCAGCAGCGTAGGAGACAGGGCTATGAACACTGAAGCTTTCTTT | CASSVGDRAMNTEAFF
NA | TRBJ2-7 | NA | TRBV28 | TGTGCCAGCAGTTCTATCCTGCGGTCGGGGTACGAGCAGTACTTC | CASSSILRSGYEQYF
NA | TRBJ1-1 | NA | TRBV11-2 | TGTGCCAGCAGCTTAGATGGAGCCGCCTATATGAACACTGAAGCTTTCTTT | CASSLDGAAYMNTEAFF
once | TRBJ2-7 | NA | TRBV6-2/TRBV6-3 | TGTGCCAGCAGCATCGGAGGGGCCTACGAGCAGTACTTC | CASSIGGAYEQYF
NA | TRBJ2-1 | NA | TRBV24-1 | TGTGCCACCAGTGAGAGTAACTCCTACAATGAGCAGTTCTTC | CATSESNSYNEQFF
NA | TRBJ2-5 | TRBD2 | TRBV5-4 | TGTGCCAGCAGCTCTGATGGCGGGAGGGCCTGGGAGACCCAGTACTTC | CASSSDGGRAWETQYF
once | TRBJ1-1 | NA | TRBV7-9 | TGTGCCAGCAGCTTAGAAGACAGATTGAACACTGAAGCTTTCTTT | CASSLEDRLNTEAFF
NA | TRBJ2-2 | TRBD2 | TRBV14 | TGTGCCAGCAGCCAGCTTCTGTCTAGCGGATTTTATAGCACCGGGGAGCTGTTTTTT | CASSQLLSSGFYSTGELFF
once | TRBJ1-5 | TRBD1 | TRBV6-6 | TGTGCCAGCAGAGGCCAGACAGGGGGCATTCAGCCCCAGCATTTT | CASRGQTGGIQPQHF
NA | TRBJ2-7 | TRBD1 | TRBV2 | TGTGCCAGCAGAGGACAGGGGCAAACACAGAGCTCCTACGAGCAGTACTTC | CASRGQGQTQSSYEQYF
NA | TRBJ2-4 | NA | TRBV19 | TGTGCCAGTAGTACCACAACAGGTGGCATTCAGTACTTC | CASSTTTGGIQYF
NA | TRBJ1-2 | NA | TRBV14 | TGTGCCAGCAGCCCCGGACAGACCTATGGCTACACCTTC | CASSPGQTYGYTF
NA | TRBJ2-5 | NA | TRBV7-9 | TGTGCCAGCAGCTTACCAGAGCAGGGGTGGCAAGAGACCCAGTACTTC | CASSLPEQGWQETQYF
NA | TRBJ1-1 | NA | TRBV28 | TGTGCCAGCAGTTTTATGAACACTGAAGCTTTCTTT | CASSFMNTEAFF
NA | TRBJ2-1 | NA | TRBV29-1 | TGCAGCGTTGACGGGTTGGTGGAACCTTACAATGAGCAGTTCTTC | CSVDGLVEPYNEQFF
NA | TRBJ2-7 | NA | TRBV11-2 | TGTGCCAGCAGCCCCCGGACAGTCACGGAGGAGCAGTACTTC | CASSPRTVTEEQYF
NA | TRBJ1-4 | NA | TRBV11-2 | TGTGCCAGCAGCTTAGCCGGGAGAACAGATGAAAAACTGTTTTTT | CASSLAGRTDEKLFF